Listed below are T cell receptor beta chains from one sample, sequenced in a study of cytomegalovirus exposure and HLA in healthy donors. Generated by immunoSEQ multiplex PCR, the TCRdb table keeps only in-frame clones and is missing some. The table lists about 210,000 clones, around 83% of them singletons. Sequenced sample: PBMCs. Receptors were obtained from a man aged 35 to 55 in good health and CMV-seropositive. Each CDR3 is given with its conserved first and last residue. The order of the fields is CDR3 protein, CDR3 DNA, D gene, V gene, J gene, clone size. The D gene is left open where the match is weak. Rows give clone size only sometimes, using once, few, many, or a class for an expanded clone.

CDR3: CASSTSGSTDTQYF
DNA: TGTGCCAGCAGCACTAGCGGATCCACAGATACGCAGTATTTT
D: TRBD2
V: TRBV7-9
J: TRBJ2-3
size: .

CDR3: CASTGGTAEYEQYF
DNA: TGTGCCAGCACTGGGGGGACGGCCGAATACGAGCAGTACTTC
D: .
V: TRBV28
J: TRBJ2-7
size: .

CDR3: CASSYAGQNYGYTF
DNA: TGTGCCAGCAGTTACGCGGGACAGAACTATGGCTACACCTTC
D: TRBD1
V: TRBV6-6
J: TRBJ1-2
size: .

CDR3: CASSLGDRSYSGNTIYF
DNA: TGTGCCAGCAGCTTAGGGGACAGGAGCTACTCTGGAAACACCATATATTTT
D: TRBD1
V: TRBV11-2
J: TRBJ1-3
size: .

CDR3: CAISGTGEYSQYF
DNA: TGTGCCATCTCGGGGACAGGGGAGTACAGTCAGTACTTC
D: TRBD1
V: TRBV5-4
J: TRBJ2-4
size: .

CDR3: CASSSGLASETQYF
DNA: TGTGCCAGCAGTTCCGGACTAGCCAGTGAGACCCAGTACTTC
D: TRBD2
V: TRBV5-8
J: TRBJ2-5
size: .

CDR3: CATSRGGQGYYGYTF
DNA: TGTGCCACCAGCAGAGGTGGCCAGGGCTACTATGGCTACACCTTC
D: .
V: TRBV15
J: TRBJ1-2
size: once

CDR3: CAWSMANYYEQYF
DNA: TGTGCCTGGAGTATGGCGAACTACTACGAGCAGTACTTC
D: .
V: TRBV30
J: TRBJ2-7
size: .

CDR3: CASSLQRGSTDTQYF
DNA: TGTGCCAGCAGCTTACAGCGGGGGAGCACAGATACGCAGTATTTT
D: TRBD2
V: TRBV11-2
J: TRBJ2-3
size: .

CDR3: CASSLRSGNNEQFF
DNA: TGTGCCAGCAGCCTAAGGAGTGGAAACAATGAGCAGTTCTTC
D: .
V: TRBV5-4
J: TRBJ2-1
size: once

CDR3: CASSFYLPGGGDEQYF
DNA: TGTGCCAGCAGTTTCTATCTCCCAGGGGGCGGCGACGAGCAGTACTTC
D: TRBD1
V: TRBV6-6
J: TRBJ2-7
size: .

CDR3: CASSKAGVDTQYF
DNA: TGTGCCAGCAGCAAAGCGGGAGTGGATACGCAGTATTTT
D: TRBD2
V: TRBV7-9
J: TRBJ2-3
size: .

CDR3: CASSQSVRTEAFF
DNA: TGTGCCAGCAGTCAAAGCGTGAGGACTGAAGCTTTCTTT
D: .
V: TRBV2
J: TRBJ1-1
size: .